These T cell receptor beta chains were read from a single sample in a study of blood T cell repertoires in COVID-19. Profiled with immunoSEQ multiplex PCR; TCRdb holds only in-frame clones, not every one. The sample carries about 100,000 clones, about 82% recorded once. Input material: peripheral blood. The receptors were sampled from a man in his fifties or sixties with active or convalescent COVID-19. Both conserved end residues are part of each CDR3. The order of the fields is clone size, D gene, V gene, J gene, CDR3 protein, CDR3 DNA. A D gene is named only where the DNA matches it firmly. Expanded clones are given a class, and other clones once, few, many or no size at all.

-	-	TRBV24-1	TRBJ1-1	CATSDTAGKVFF	TGTGCCACCAGTGATACCGCGGGTAAAGTTTTCTTT
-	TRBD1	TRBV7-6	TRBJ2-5	CASSFRTGGTIGETQYF	TGTGCCAGCAGCTTTCGGACAGGGGGGACGATTGGAGAGACCCAGTACTTC
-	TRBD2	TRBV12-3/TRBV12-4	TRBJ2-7	CASRLRTRREQYF	TGTGCCAGCCGACTTAGGACTAGAAGAGAGCAGTACTTC
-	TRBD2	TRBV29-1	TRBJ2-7	CSAGLVNEQYF	TGCAGCGCCGGACTAGTCAACGAGCAGTACTTC
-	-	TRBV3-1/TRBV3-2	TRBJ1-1	CASSQGVAEAFF	TGTGCCAGCAGCCAAGGTGTCGCTGAAGCTTTCTTT
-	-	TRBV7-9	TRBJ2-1	CASSLALAGYNEQFF	TGTGCCAGCAGCTTAGCGCTAGCCGGGTACAATGAGCAGTTCTTC
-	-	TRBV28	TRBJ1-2	CASSLSSTQGGYTF	TGTGCCAGCAGTTTGTCGTCGACCCAGGGGGGCTACACCTTC
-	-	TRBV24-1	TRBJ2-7	CATSDTTGVVSGEQYF	TGTGCCACCAGTGATACAACCGGGGTAGTCTCTGGCGAGCAGTACTTC
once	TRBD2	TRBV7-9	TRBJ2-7	CASSLFTSGTYEQYF	TGTGCCAGCAGCTTATTCACTAGCGGGACCTACGAGCAGTACTTC
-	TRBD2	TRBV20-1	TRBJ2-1	CSASSLAGSSGNEQFF	TGCAGTGCTAGTTCCCTAGCGGGAAGTTCGGGGAATGAGCAGTTCTTC
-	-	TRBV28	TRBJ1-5	CASTGSNQPQHF	TGTGCCAGCACGGGGAGCAATCAGCCCCAGCATTTT
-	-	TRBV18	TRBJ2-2	CASSPQPGANTGELFF	TGTGCCAGCTCACCACAACCGGGGGCGAACACCGGGGAGCTGTTTTTT
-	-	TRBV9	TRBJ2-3	CASSAKSTDTQYF	TGTGCCAGCAGCGCTAAGAGCACAGATACGCAGTATTTT
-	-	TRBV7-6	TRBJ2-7	CASSYQPGQSYEQYF	TGTGCCAGCAGCTACCAACCGGGACAATCCTACGAGCAGTACTTC
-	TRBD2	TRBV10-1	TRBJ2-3	CASGGGDTQYF	TGCGCCAGCGGCGGGGGAGATACGCAGTATTTT